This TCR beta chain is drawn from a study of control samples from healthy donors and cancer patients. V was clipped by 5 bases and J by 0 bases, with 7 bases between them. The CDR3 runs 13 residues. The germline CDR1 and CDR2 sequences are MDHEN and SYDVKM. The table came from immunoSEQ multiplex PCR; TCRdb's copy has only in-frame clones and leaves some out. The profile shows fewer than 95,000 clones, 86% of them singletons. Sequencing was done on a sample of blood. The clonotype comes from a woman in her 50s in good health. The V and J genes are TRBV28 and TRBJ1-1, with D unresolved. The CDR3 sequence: CASSGVLNTEAFF. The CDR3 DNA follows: TGTGCCAGCAGTGGGGTTCTGAACACTGAAGCTTTCTTT.